These 25 T cell receptor beta chains came from one sample sequenced in a study of CD8+CD57+ T cells in acquired aplastic anemia. Only patients with CD8+CD57+ cell expansion on flow cytometry were chosen for sequencing. Genomic DNA, the template, was used for profiling of the TCR beta VDJ and CDR3. MiXCR, run by TCRdb on the reads, gives a single entry per CDR3 protein. The table lists under 250,000 distinct CDR3 sequences, around half of them singletons. Sequenced sample: sorted CD4+, CD8+, or CD8+CD57+ T cells (not recorded which) from PBMCs. The source of these receptors is a human donor with aplastic anemia.

This clonotype showed up many times. V usage is TRBV7-9 and J usage is TRBJ2-7, with 8 bases matching TRBD1. The CDR3 is made up of 14 amino acids. Germline CDR1 and CDR2: SEHNR and FQNEAQ (reference sequence). With V trimmed by 4 bases and J by 4 bases, 6 bases remained unmatched. The CDR3 sequence: CASSSGQGVYEQYF. The CDR3 nucleotides are TGTGCCAGCAGCTCTGGACAGGGCGTGTACGAGCAGTACTTC.

DNA of the CDR3: TGTGCCAGCCCTCATAGCGGGGGGAACACTGAAGCTTTCTTT. Translated, it gives CASPHSGGNTEAFF. V usage is TRBV2 and J usage is TRBJ1-1; possible D gene TRBD1, 5 bases. Germline V gene lookup returns CDR1 SNHLY and CDR2 FYNNEI. Between the trimmed V and J ends, which lost 8 bases and 1 base, there was a span of 14 bases. CDR3 length equals 14 residues. Looking up the rest from reference TRBV2 and TRBJ1-1 gives the full variable domain: EPEVTQTPSHQVTQMGQEVILRCVPISNHLYFYWYRQILGQKVEFLVSFYNNEISEKSEIFDDQFSVERPDGSNFTLKIRSTKLEDSAMYFCASPHSGGNTEAFFGQGTRLTVV.

Of note for this clonotype: An end of the junction does not agree with germline; a read error may underlie this. This chain joins TRBV7-2 and TRBJ1-1; 7 bases agree with TRBD1. There are 13 residues in the CDR3. Germline CDR1 reads SGHTA; CDR2 reads FQGNSA. The CDR3: CACSFTGDTEAFF. The CDR3 DNA reads as TGTGCCTGCAGCTTCACAGGGGACACTGAAGCTTTCTTT.

This clonotype was found many times. This chain links TRBV24-1 with TRBJ1-1, with 9 bases lining up with TRBD1. The trim removed 8 bases at V and 1 base at J, leaving 1 base unmatched. Germline V gene lookup returns CDR1 KGHDR and CDR2 SFDVKD. The length of the CDR3 is 13 residues. This CDR3 is CATKDRGNTEAFF. CDR3 sequence (DNA): TGTGCCACCAAGGACAGGGGGAACACTGAAGCTTTCTTT.

This clonotype was observed at least ten times. The chain combines TRBV4-1 with TRBJ1-2; D uncertain. The CDR3 is 17 amino acids. CDR1 and CDR2 (germline): MGHRA, YSYEKL. Between the trimmed V and J ends, which lost 1 base and 1 base, there was a span of 16 bases. The CDR3 loop is CASSQAGSMSYNYGYTF. CDR3 nucleotides: TGCGCCAGCAGCCAAGCGGGCAGCATGAGTTATAACTATGGCTACACCTTC.

This clonotype was seen just once. Being one base from a much bigger clone, this may be a read error. The chain couples TRBV6-2 or TRBV6-3 to TRBJ1-4; D is undetermined. CDR3 length: 14 residues. V shed 4 bases and J shed 4 bases, with 10 bases lying between them. The germline V gene has CDR1 MNHEY and CDR2 SVGEGT. In nucleotides, the CDR3 is TGTGCCAGCAGTTGGACGAATCATAATGAAAAACTGTTTTTT. It specifies CASSWTNHNEKLFF.

The chain links TRBV2 to TRBJ1-6; TRBD1 is a possible D gene (6 bases). V lost 5 bases and J 7 bases, leaving 12 bases between the germline ends. This CDR3 is built from 14 residues. CDR1 and CDR2 from the germline V gene are SNHLY and FYNNEI. The DNA for the CDR3 is TGTGCCAGCAGTCCACAGGGCCAGAATTCACCCCTCCACTTT. Protein sequence: CASSPQGQNSPLHF. Variable domain in full (rest from reference TRBV2 and TRBJ1-6): EPEVTQTPSHQVTQMGQEVILRCVPISNHLYFYWYRQILGQKVEFLVSFYNNEISEKSEIFDDQFSVERPDGSNFTLKIRSTKLEDSAMYFCASSPQGQNSPLHFGNGTRLTVT.

This chain links TRBV7-2 with TRBJ1-2; 9 bases agree with TRBD1. Germline CDR1 is SGHTA and CDR2 is FQGNSA. This CDR3 has 17 residues. V was pared by 5 bases and J by 3 bases, with 13 bases of the junction left unmatched. In DNA, the CDR3 is TGTGCCAGCAGCCGTTACCGGGACAGGGCGTTAGACTATGGCTACACCTTC. This gives the protein CASSRYRDRALDYGYTF.

The chain carries TRBV7-2 and TRBJ1-1, with 9 bases lining up with TRBD1. Germline V CDR1 and CDR2: SGHTA, FQGNSA. The CDR3 has 13 amino acids. The ends lost 5 bases at V and 10 bases at J; junction bases unmatched: 8. The CDR3 region is CASSLGPDRGAFF. The DNA of the CDR3 is TGTGCCAGCAGCCTAGGGCCGGACAGGGGAGCTTTCTTT.

This chain joins TRBV7-9 and TRBJ1-6, with 9 bases lining up with TRBD1. This CDR3 contains 14 residues. J was trimmed by 8 bases and V by 5 bases; bases with no gene match: 4. Germline V lookup: CDR1 SEHNR, CDR2 FQNEAQ (reference sequence). CDR3 sequence (DNA): TGTGCCAGCAGCCAGGGACAGGGACATTCACCCCTCCACTTT. It codes for CASSQGQGHSPLHF.

The chain uses TRBV12-3 or TRBV12-4 and TRBJ2-7; 8 bases are shared with TRBD1. Germline trimming cut 3 bases from V and 5 bases from J; bases unmatched to any gene: 6. The CDR3 runs 14 residues. This chain's CDR3 is CASSFLDRAHEQYF. The CDR3 DNA follows: TGTGCCAGCAGTTTCTTGGACAGGGCCCACGAGCAGTACTTC.

This clonotype has ten or more counts. The chain joins TRBV7-6 to TRBJ2-6; 9 bases map to TRBD1. The V gene end was trimmed by 0 bases and the J gene end by 4 bases; junction bases not matched to a gene: 4. CDR3 length: 17 residues. Per germline, CDR1 SGHVS and CDR2 FNYEAQ. CDR3 region: CASSLADRGTGANVLTF. CDR3 nucleotide sequence: TGTGCCAGCAGCTTAGCAGACAGGGGGACCGGGGCCAACGTCCTGACTTTC.

The chain has TRBV7-2 and TRBJ2-1, with D possibly matching TRBD1 (6 bases). The CDR3 extends over 15 amino acids. Trimming left V 7 bases short and J 1 base short, with 14 bases between. Germline lookup yields CDR1 SGHTA and CDR2 FQGNSA. CDR3 amino acids: CASMGDRPSYNEQFF. CDR3 nucleotide sequence: TGTGCCAGCATGGGCGACAGGCCATCCTACAATGAGCAGTTCTTC.

V is TRBV5-1 and J is TRBJ2-3, with 11 bases that match TRBD2. Trimming removed 4 bases from V and 5 bases from J; junction bases left unmatched: 9. Germline V gives CDR1 SGHRS, CDR2 YFSETQ. This CDR3 has 16 amino acids. Here the CDR3 DNA reads TGCGCCAGCAGCCTCCAACTAGCGGGAGCCGGAGATACGCAGTATTTT. Protein sequence: CASSLQLAGAGDTQYF.

The chain is built from TRBV2 and TRBJ1-5; D call uncertain. The V end was cut by 6 bases, the J end by 3 bases, with 9 bases between. This CDR3 region has 13 residues. CDR1 and CDR2 (germline): SNHLY, FYNNEI. CDR3 region: CASSQGYNQPQHF. In DNA, the CDR3 is TGTGCCAGCAGCCAAGGGTACAATCAGCCCCAGCATTTT.

This clonotype was detected a few times. This chain links TRBV19 with TRBJ1-1; tentative D call: TRBD1 (6 bases). CDR3 length: 13 residues. Per the germline V gene, CDR1 is LNHDA and CDR2 is SQIVND (reference sequence). With 9 bases removed from V and 4 bases from J, the gap between germline ends came to 15 bases. CDR3 in amino acids: CASQTGTVTEAFF. The CDR3 DNA reads TGTGCCAGCCAGACAGGTACGGTCACTGAAGCTTTCTTT.

Details on this clonotype: Just one base apart from a much larger clone, this may be a read error. The final CDR3 position lacks the conserved phenylalanine or tryptophan, pointing to a likely read error. The chain is built from TRBV3-1 and TRBJ2-5, with D possibly matching TRBD2 (6 bases). The CDR3 is 16 residues long. V lost 0 bases and J lost 3, with 14 bases in between. Looked up from germline, CDR1 is LGHDT and CDR2 is YNNKEL (reference sequence). For the CDR3, the DNA is TGTGCCAGCAGCCAAGATACAAGGTCGGGGGAAGAGACCCAGTACGTC. This encodes CASSQDTRSGEETQYV.

This chain joins TRBV12-3 or TRBV12-4 and TRBJ2-1, with 10 bases identical to TRBD2. This CDR3 has 15 residues. The CDR3 DNA sequence: TGTGCTAGTGGTGCCTCCGGGACTAGCGTTAATGAGCAGTTCTTC. This gives the protein CASGASGTSVNEQFF.

The chain joins TRBV19 to TRBJ1-1; the D is unclear. Germline CDR1 LNHDA, CDR2 SQIVND (reference sequence). CDR3 size: 12 residues. V lost 9 bases and J 1 base, leaving 9 bases between the germline ends. The CDR3 loop is CASSPPNTEAFF. CDR3 sequence (DNA): TGTGCCAGCAGCCCACCGAACACTGAAGCTTTCTTT.

The table lists this clonotype with many counts. The chain is built from TRBV6-4 and TRBJ2-2; possible D gene TRBD1, 6 bases. The CDR3 is 15 residues long. Per germline, CDR1 MRHNA and CDR2 SNTAGT. Trimming pared 1 base from V and 5 bases from J, leaving 11 bases between. The CDR3 coding sequence is TGTGCCAGCAGTGACTTACAGGGCGGAACCGGGGAGCTGTTTTTT. Its protein product is CASSDLQGGTGELFF.

This chain connects TRBV6-6 to TRBJ1-6, with TRBD1 identical over 9 bases. Germline V gives CDR1 MNHNY, CDR2 SVGAGI (reference sequence). V trimming: 6 bases; J trimming: 8 bases; junction bases outside the gene matches: 8. The CDR3 extends over 15 amino acids. This chain's CDR3 is CASRPGTGRDSPLHF. The CDR3 DNA reads as TGTGCCAGCAGGCCCGGGACAGGGAGGGATTCACCCCTCCACTTT.

This clonotype was counted ten times or more. The gene calls are TRBV19 and TRBJ2-1; D may correspond to TRBD1 or TRBD2 (5 bases each). Looked up from germline, CDR1 is LNHDA and CDR2 is SQIVND (reference sequence). The CDR3 contains 15 residues. V dropped 3 bases and J dropped 9 bases, with 18 bases sitting between them. Here the CDR3 DNA reads TGTGCCAGTAGTATTGGGTCAGGGACGTATAGTGAGCAGTTCTTC. It yields the protein CASSIGSGTYSEQFF. Variable domain in full (rest from reference TRBV19 and TRBJ2-1): DGGITQSPKYLFRKEGQNVTLSCEQNLNHDAMYWYRQDPGQGLRLIYYSQIVNDFQKGDIAEGYSVSREKKESFPLTVTSAQKNPTAFYLCASSIGSGTYSEQFFGPGTRLTVL.

This clonotype was seen at least ten times. The V gene is TRBV14, the J gene TRBJ1-1, with a weak D call TRBD1 (5 bases). CDR1 SGHDN and CDR2 FVKESK come from the germline V gene. V lost 3 bases and J 7 bases, leaving 24 bases between the germline ends. This CDR3 is 17 amino acids long. The CDR3 is CASSHELGRRYTNEAFF. As DNA, the CDR3 is TGTGCCAGCAGCCATGAATTGGGACGGAGATATACGAATGAAGCTTTCTTT. The full variable domain, rest sourced from reference TRBV14 and TRBJ1-1, is EAGVTQFPSHSVIEKGQTVTLRCDPISGHDNLYWYRRVMGKEIKFLLHFVKESKQDESGMPNNRFLAERTGGTYSTLKVQPAELEDSGVYFCASSHELGRRYTNEAFFGQGTRLTVV.

The chain couples TRBV28 to TRBJ1-2; 9 nucleotides line up with TRBD1. Unmatched junction bases numbered 14, after V lost 6 bases and J lost 6 bases. The CDR3 contains 16 residues. Germline CDR1 reads MDHEN; CDR2 reads SYDVKM. The CDR3 is CASRFPGTGIRHGYTF. The CDR3 DNA is TGTGCCAGCAGGTTCCCCGGGACAGGGATTCGCCATGGCTACACCTTC.

This clonotype was observed a single time. The conserved final phenylalanine or tryptophan is absent from the CDR3, which likely points to a read error. The V call is TRBV10-3, the J call TRBJ1-6; D might be TRBD1 (6 bases). Germline V gene lookup returns CDR1 ENHRY and CDR2 SYGVKD. CDR3 length equals 14 residues. With 5 bases removed from V and 6 bases from J, the gap between germline ends came to 11 bases. The CDR3 loop is CAISYRGRNSPLHS. As DNA, the CDR3 is TGTGCCATCAGTTACCGGGGGCGTAATTCACCCCTCCACTCT.